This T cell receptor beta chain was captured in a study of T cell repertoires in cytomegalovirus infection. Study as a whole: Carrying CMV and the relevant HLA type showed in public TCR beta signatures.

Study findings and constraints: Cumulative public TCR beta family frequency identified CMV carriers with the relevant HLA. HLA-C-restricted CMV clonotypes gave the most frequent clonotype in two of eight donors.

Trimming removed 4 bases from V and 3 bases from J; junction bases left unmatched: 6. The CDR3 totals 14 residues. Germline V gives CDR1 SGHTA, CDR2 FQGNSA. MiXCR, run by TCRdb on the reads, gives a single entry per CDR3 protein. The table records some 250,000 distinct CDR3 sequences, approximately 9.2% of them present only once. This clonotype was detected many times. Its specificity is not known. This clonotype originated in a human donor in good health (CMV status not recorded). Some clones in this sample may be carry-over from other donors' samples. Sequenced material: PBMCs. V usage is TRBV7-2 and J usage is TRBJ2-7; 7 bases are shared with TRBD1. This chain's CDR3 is CASSSTGTDYEQYF. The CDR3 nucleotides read TGTGCCAGCAGCTCGACCGGGACAGACTACGAGCAGTACTTC.